The 11 T cell receptor beta chains reported below all come from one sample, sequenced in a study of blood T cells in healthy people across ages. Through a sample-barcoded 5' primer and a J-beta primer mix, a second PCR was run for roughly 6 to 12 cycles. MiXCR was run by TCRdb on the 5' RACE reads, yielding one entry per CDR3 protein. The table lists fewer than 800,000 distinct CDR3 sequences, 49% of them singletons, with 30% to 40% in the top ten. Sequences were obtained from blood. The receptors derive from an older woman in good health.

This chain connects TRBV29-1 to TRBJ2-1, with D perhaps matching TRBD2 (5 bases). V dropped 5 bases and J dropped 3 bases, with 14 bases sitting between them. Germline V CDR1 and CDR2: SQVTM, ANQGSEA. The CDR3 consists of 14 residues. The CDR3 reads CSVSDQEGYNEQFF. CDR3 coding DNA: TGCAGCGTTTCGGACCAAGAGGGCTACAATGAGCAGTTCTTC.

This clonotype was found many times. This chain uses TRBV6-2 or TRBV6-3 with TRBJ1-1, with no clear D. This CDR3 spans 12 amino acids. Trimming removed 11 bases at V and 5 bases at J, with 15 bases between. In germline, CDR1 is MNHEY, CDR2 SVGEGT. CDR3 loop: CASATARTEAFF. For the CDR3, the DNA is TGTGCCTCGGCGACGGCTAGAACTGAAGCTTTCTTT.

V gene TRBV10-3 combines with J gene TRBJ1-5, with D possibly being TRBD1 (5 bases). V was trimmed by 8 bases and J by 2 bases, leaving 13 bases between them. The CDR3 runs 14 residues. Germline CDR1 reads ENHRY; CDR2 reads SYGVKD. The chain's CDR3 is CAIGEGNGNQPQHF. The CDR3 bases are TGTGCCATCGGAGAGGGGAATGGCAATCAGCCCCAGCATTTT.

J is TRBJ2-5 and V is TRBV5-1; 9 bases are shared with TRBD1. Losses at the gene ends were 4 bases for V and 2 bases for J; bases not matched to a gene: 3. The CDR3 consists of 14 residues. CDR1 is SGHRS, CDR2 YFSETQ, per germline. DNA for the CDR3: TGCGCCAGCAGCATGGGACAGGGTCAAGAGACCCAGTACTTC. It codes for CASSMGQGQETQYF.

There are a few counts of this clonotype. This chain links TRBV20-1 with TRBJ2-5; D uncertain. CDR3 length: 12 amino acids. Germline V lookup: CDR1 DFQATT, CDR2 SNEGSKA (reference sequence). Trimming removed 5 bases from V and 5 bases from J, with 12 bases in between. Here the CDR3 reads CSAQVGVETQYF. The CDR3 DNA is TGCAGTGCTCAAGTTGGGGTCGAGACCCAGTACTTC.

The V gene is TRBV7-9, the J gene TRBJ2-7; D remains unclear. Deletions cut 3 bases from V and 7 bases from J, with 10 bases between. The CDR3 has 12 amino acids. Germline V CDR1 and CDR2: SEHNR, FQNEAQ (reference sequence). CDR3 protein: CASSFIGYEQYF. CDR3 DNA sequence: TGTGCCAGCAGCTTTATCGGTTATGAGCAGTACTTC.

The DNA for the CDR3 is TGTGCCTGGATGCGGGTGGAATGGGCGTCAGGGGTCTATGGCTACACCTTC. Translated: CAWMRVEWASGVYGYTF. This chain links TRBV30 with TRBJ1-2; maybe TRBD1 (6 bases). The germline V gene encodes CDR1 GTSNPN and CDR2 SVGIG (reference sequence). V was pared by 4 bases and J by 4 bases, with 25 bases between. The CDR3 covers 17 residues.

DNA for the CDR3: TGTGCCAGCAGCCAAACTAGGAGCTCCTACAATGAGCAGTTCTTC. It encodes CASSQTRSSYNEQFF. The chain uses TRBV4-2 and TRBJ2-1, with D possibly TRBD2 on 5 matching bases. CDR3 length equals 15 residues. The germline V gene has CDR1 LGHNA and CDR2 YNFKEQ. Deletions cut 2 bases from V and 0 bases from J, with 8 bases between.

This rearrangement joins TRBV7-2 to TRBJ2-3; TRBD1 is a possible D gene (6 bases). CDR1 and CDR2 (germline): SGHTA, FQGNSA. CDR3 length: 16 residues. Trimming removed 9 bases from V and 5 bases from J, with 24 bases in between. In nucleotides, the CDR3 is TGTGCCAGTCTTCGGAGCAGGGGCAGCTGGGAAGATACGCAGTATTTT. Protein product: CASLRSRGSWEDTQYF.

This clonotype was observed a handful of times. The genes are TRBV20-1 and TRBJ2-7; TRBD1 agrees at 8 bases. There are 13 residues in the CDR3. V gave up 5 bases and J gave up 5 bases; unmatched junction bases: 8. Per the germline V gene, CDR1 is DFQATT and CDR2 is SNEGSKA (reference sequence). The DNA of the CDR3 is TGCAGTGCTCGAAACCAGGGGGCAGACGAGCAGTACTTC. Protein: CSARNQGADEQYF.

Concerning this clonotype: It is likely a read error, because the conserved phenylalanine at the end of the CDR3 is missing. This chain connects TRBV7-2 to TRBJ2-5; D remains ambiguous. The length of the CDR3 is 13 residues. The V gene lost 4 bases and the J gene lost 1 base, with 7 bases spanning the gap. The germline V gene has CDR1 SGHTA and CDR2 FQGNSA. DNA of the CDR3: TGTGCCAGCAGCTCCCGGGTCCAAGAGACCCAGTACTTG. Translation: CASSSRVQETQYL.